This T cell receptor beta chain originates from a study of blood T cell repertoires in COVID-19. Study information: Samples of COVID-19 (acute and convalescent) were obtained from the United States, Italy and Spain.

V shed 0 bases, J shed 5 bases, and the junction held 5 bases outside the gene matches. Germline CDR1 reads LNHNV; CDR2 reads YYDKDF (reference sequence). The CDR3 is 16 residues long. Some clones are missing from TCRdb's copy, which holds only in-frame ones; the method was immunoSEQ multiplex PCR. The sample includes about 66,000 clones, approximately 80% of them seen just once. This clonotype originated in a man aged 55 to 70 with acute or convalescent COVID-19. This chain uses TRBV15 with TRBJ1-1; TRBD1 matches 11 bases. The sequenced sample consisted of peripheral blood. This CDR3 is CATSREGTGGKTEAFF. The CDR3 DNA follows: TGTGCCACCAGCAGAGAGGGGACAGGGGGGAAAACTGAAGCTTTCTTT.